The entry below gives a single TCR beta chain sequence along with its context. The antigen is undetermined. This specimen comes from a study of radiotherapy plus CTLA-4 blockade in lung cancer. In the study overall: An objective response was seen in about 18% of patients, and disease control in about 31%. Study-wide results and caveats: Following radiotherapy plus ipilimumab, tumor-derived TCR clones expanded in the blood. The best prediction of response reportedly came from early blood T cell clone dynamics, with interferon-beta.

TCRdb's table, derived via immunoSEQ multiplex PCR, lists solely in-frame clones and lacks some. The sample has roughly 78,000 clones, roughly three quarters seen once. This CDR3 is 14 amino acids long. Germline V gene data show CDR1 as LNHNV and CDR2 as YYDKDF (reference sequence). Trimming removed 1 base from V and 0 bases from J; junction bases left unmatched: 0. The J gene is TRBJ2-7, the V gene TRBV15; 7 bases align to TRBD2. Specimen: peripheral blood, collected from a patient treated with radiotherapy plus ipilimumab. This TCR came from a human donor with non-small cell lung cancer who had a complete response to radiotherapy plus ipilimumab. CDR3 protein: CATSRGGSSYEQYF. The CDR3 bases are TGTGCCACCAGCAGAGGCGGGAGCTCCTACGAGCAGTACTTC.